Below, 29 T cell receptor beta chains from the same sample are listed, as sequenced in a study of cytomegalovirus exposure and HLA in healthy donors. This PCR relied on a set of 60 Vbeta primers and 13 Jbeta primers. Clones were read by immunoSEQ multiplex PCR, and TCRdb kept only the in-frame ones, dropping some. The sample carries about 150,000 clones, roughly four fifths recorded once. The specimen sequenced was PBMCs. The receptors come from a man aged 40-49 years in good health and CMV-seronegative.

This clone showed up just a few times. The CDR3 nucleotides read TGTGCCAGCAGCTTTAGATTCACCGGTAACAATGAGCAGTTCTTC. Amino acids: CASSFRFTGNNEQFF. The chain combines TRBV7-8 with TRBJ2-1; D call uncertain. The CDR3 is 15 residues long. The germline V and J ends were trimmed by 3 bases and 5 bases, with 14 bases remaining between them. Germline loops: CDR1 SGHVS, CDR2 FQNEAQ.

This clone has only a few counts. The chain combines TRBV2 with TRBJ2-3, with TRBD2 identical over 10 bases. The germline CDR1 and CDR2 sequences are SNHLY and FYNNEI. This CDR3 has 15 residues. V lost 3 bases and J lost 2; bases outside the gene matches: 2. The CDR3 loop is CASSEGLASTDTQYF. The CDR3 nucleotides are TGTGCCAGCAGTGAGGGACTAGCGTCCACAGATACGCAGTATTTT.

CDR3 in amino acids: CASSYRGQNTEAFF. The CDR3 coding sequence is TGTGCCAGCAGTTACCGCGGACAGAACACTGAAGCTTTCTTT. This chain joins TRBV6-6 and TRBJ1-1, with D possibly matching TRBD1 (5 bases). There are 14 residues in the CDR3. Germline CDR1 MNHNY, CDR2 SVGAGI (reference sequence). V shed 2 bases and J shed 1 base, with 8 bases lying between them.

The J gene is TRBJ2-3, the V gene TRBV5-1, with 11 bases identical to TRBD2. V dropped 0 bases and J dropped 3; count of bases not matched to a gene: 6. Germline CDR1 is SGHRS and CDR2 is YFSETQ. The CDR3 is made up of 17 amino acids. CDR3 protein: CASSLAGLAERTDTQYF. For the CDR3, the DNA is TGCGCCAGCAGCTTGGCGGGACTAGCGGAACGAACAGATACGCAGTATTTT.

Regarding this clone: Germline and junction disagree at one end, which may indicate a read error. The chain uses TRBV7-9 and TRBJ2-1, with TRBD1 as a possible D gene (5 bases). CDR1 is SEHNR and CDR2 is FQNEAQ in the germline V gene (reference sequence). The CDR3 covers 15 residues. CDR3 amino acids: CSSSWTATGLNEQFF. As DNA, the CDR3 is TGTTCCAGCAGCTGGACGGCCACAGGTTTGAATGAGCAGTTCTTC. The complete variable domain, with remaining parts taken from reference TRBV7-9 and TRBJ2-1, reads DTGVSQNPRHKITKRGQNVTFRCDPISEHNRLYWYRQTLGQGPEFLTYFQNEAQLEKSRLLSDRFSAERPKGSFSTLEIQRTEQGDSAMYLCSSSWTATGLNEQFFGPGTRLTVL.

J is TRBJ1-2 and V is TRBV6-5; D not certain. This CDR3 spans 14 amino acids. Trimming removed 0 bases at V and 7 bases at J, with 12 bases between. CDR1 and CDR2 from the germline V gene are MNHEY and SVGAGI. The CDR3 DNA reads TGTGCCAGCAGTTACTCGGCGGCAGATGCTGGCTACACCTTC. Its protein is CASSYSAADAGYTF.

Only one count was recorded for this clone. CDR3 residues: CASSLAARGINYGYTF. The CDR3 DNA reads TGTGCCAGCAGCTTGGCGGCCAGGGGAATTAACTATGGCTACACCTTC. The V gene is TRBV5-8, the J gene TRBJ1-2, with D possibly TRBD1 on 6 matching bases. CDR3 length: 16 residues. Germline V gene data show CDR1 as SGHTS and CDR2 as YDEGEE. Trimming took off 0 bases at V and 1 base at J, with 13 bases between the two ends.

The rearrangement joins TRBV19 to TRBJ2-7; 9 nucleotides agree with TRBD2. Germline V gives CDR1 LNHDA, CDR2 SQIVND (reference sequence). There are 14 residues in the CDR3. V lost 5 bases to trimming and J lost 6 bases; unmatched junction nucleotides: 8. DNA for the CDR3: TGTGCCAGTAGTCGATTAGCGGGAGCCGGCGAGCAGTACTTC. It is translated as CASSRLAGAGEQYF.

V usage is TRBV19 and J usage is TRBJ2-7, with 8 positions matching TRBD1. The germline V gene has CDR1 LNHDA and CDR2 SQIVND (reference sequence). V shed 5 bases and J 0 bases; nucleotides not matched to a gene: 3. The CDR3 totals 14 residues. CDR3 nucleotides: TGTGCCAGTAGTTTCGACAGGGGCTCCTACGAGCAGTACTTC. It encodes CASSFDRGSYEQYF.

V gene TRBV28 combines with J gene TRBJ1-2; TRBD1 agrees at 11 bases. Germline values: CDR1 MDHEN, CDR2 SYDVKM. V dropped 6 bases and J dropped 11; count of bases not matched to a gene: 11. The CDR3 has 14 residues. CDR3 protein: CASRPGQGASMYTF. The CDR3 DNA reads as TGTGCCAGCAGGCCAGGACAGGGGGCAAGTATGTACACCTTC.

This clone was recorded a few times. This sequence joins TRBV5-4 and TRBJ1-3; D is perhaps TRBD1 (6 bases). This CDR3 is built from 16 residues. V dropped 2 bases and J dropped 2 bases, with 14 bases sitting between them. Germline lookup yields CDR1 SGHNT and CDR2 YYREEE (reference sequence). The CDR3 region is CASSFTGPRAGNTIYF. The CDR3 region has the DNA TGTGCCAGCAGCTTTACAGGGCCTCGCGCTGGAAACACCATATATTTT.

V usage is TRBV19 and J usage is TRBJ1-1; D gene uncertain. This CDR3 comprises 14 residues. In germline, CDR1 is LNHDA, CDR2 SQIVND (reference sequence). V lost 5 bases, J lost 0 bases, and 10 bases lay in between. The CDR3 DNA reads TGTGCCAGTAGTCCCGGGGTTTTGAACACTGAAGCTTTCTTT. It is translated as CASSPGVLNTEAFF.

A remark on this clone: The junction and the germline gene differ at one end; a read error may be behind it. J is TRBJ2-6 and V is TRBV7-9; weak D call: TRBD1 (5 bases). The CDR3 has 18 residues. The germline V gene encodes CDR1 SEHNR and CDR2 FQNEAQ (reference sequence). The DNA for the CDR3 is TGTGCCAGCAGCTCACCACAGGAAAATTCTGCTGGGGCCAACGGCCTGACTTTC. This gives the protein CASSSPQENSAGANGLTF.

The chain couples TRBV7-6 to TRBJ2-3, with D perhaps TRBD2 (7 bases). There are 16 residues in the CDR3. Germline CDR1 reads SGHVS; CDR2 reads FNYEAQ. V was clipped by 3 bases and J by 3 bases, with 16 bases between them. CDR3 protein: CASSLSRGGGTDTQYF. For the CDR3, the DNA is TGTGCCAGCAGCTTGAGTCGGGGAGGGGGAACAGATACGCAGTATTTT.

About this clone: An end of the junction does not agree with germline; a read error may underlie this. This chain's CDR3 is CSSRYSGTETGELFF. The CDR3 DNA reads TGTTCCAGCAGATATTCCGGGACAGAGACCGGGGAGCTGTTTTTT. The rearrangement links TRBV7-9 to TRBJ2-2; 7 bases line up with TRBD1. The germline V gene encodes CDR1 SEHNR and CDR2 FQNEAQ (reference sequence). CDR3 length equals 15 residues.

The V and J genes are TRBV28 and TRBJ2-3, with 7 bases fitting TRBD2. Trimming cost V 3 bases and J 5 bases; bases outside gene matches: 5. The CDR3 has 14 residues. CDR1 is MDHEN, CDR2 SYDVKM, per germline. The CDR3 sequence is CASSLRGFGDTQYF. CDR3 sequence (DNA): TGTGCCAGCAGTTTGCGGGGGTTTGGAGATACGCAGTATTTT.

The chain uses TRBV27 and TRBJ2-7, with 8 bases that match TRBD1. This CDR3 has 12 amino acids. Germline CDR1 and CDR2: MNHEY and SMNVEV (reference sequence). V dropped 7 bases and J dropped 9; count of bases not matched to a gene: 8. CDR3 nucleotides: TGTGCCAGCACAAGCGGACAGGGATCGCAGTACTTC. Residues: CASTSGQGSQYF.

This chain joins TRBV6-5 and TRBJ1-2, with TRBD1 matching over 9 bases. The CDR3 loop spans 13 amino acids. V lost 6 bases and J lost 6; bases outside the gene matches: 5. CDR1 and CDR2 from the germline V gene are MNHEY and SVGAGI. The CDR3 nucleotides read TGTGCCAGCAGATACACAGGGGGCAATGGCTACACCTTC. Its protein is CASRYTGGNGYTF.

The chain couples TRBV1 to TRBJ1-2. TRBV1 constitutes a pseudogene. The CDR3 contains 9 residues. The CDR3 region is CTTLEGYTF. For the CDR3, the DNA is TGCACCACCTTGGAGGGCTACACCTTC.

A remark on this clone: This specimen includes other DNA sequences encoding the same CDR3. The chain recombines TRBV5-1 with TRBJ2-5; D not resolved. The ends were cut back, 4 bases at V and 9 bases at J, with 19 bases in the middle. Germline lookup yields CDR1 SGHRS and CDR2 YFSETQ. The CDR3 extends over 14 amino acids. Here the CDR3 reads CASSVGESLEAQYF. DNA of the CDR3: TGCGCCAGCAGCGTAGGCGAGAGCCTCGAGGCCCAGTACTTC.

The chain is built from TRBV6-1 and TRBJ1-2; D unclear. V lost 9 bases and J lost 3, with 11 bases in between. From germline, CDR1 is MNHNS and CDR2 SASEGT. This CDR3 region has 12 residues. CDR3 sequence (DNA): TGTGCCAGTAAGGACTTGGACTATGGCTACACCTTC. It encodes CASKDLDYGYTF.

On this clone: The germline gene is not matched at one end of the junction; a read error may be the cause. The genes are TRBV15 and TRBJ2-4, with 8 bases fitting TRBD1. Germline loops: CDR1 LNHNV, CDR2 YYDKDF (reference sequence). CDR3 length: 16 residues. The CDR3 DNA reads TGTGCCACCAGCCCGGCAGGGACAGGCGTAAAAAACAGTCAGTACTTC. This sequence encodes CATSPAGTGVKNSQYF.

The V call is TRBV19, the J call TRBJ2-5; TRBD1 matches 8 bases. V was pared by 4 bases and J by 5 bases, with 0 bases of the junction left unmatched. The CDR3 totals 12 residues. Germline loops: CDR1 LNHDA, CDR2 SQIVND (reference sequence). Written as DNA, the CDR3 is TGTGCCAGTAGTAGACAGGGGGAGACCCAGTACTTC. Residues: CASSRQGETQYF.

The rearrangement links TRBV18 to TRBJ2-1; D perhaps matches TRBD1 (5 bases). Germline V gene lookup returns CDR1 KGHSH and CDR2 LQKENI. Trimming took off 0 bases at V and 8 bases at J, with 8 bases between the two ends. There are 13 residues in the CDR3. The DNA for the CDR3 is TGTGCCAGCTCACCACCGGGGCGCGATGAGCAGTTCTTC. It specifies CASSPPGRDEQFF.

This clone was observed a handful of times. The chain uses TRBV6-5 and TRBJ2-7, with 7 bases aligning to TRBD1. Germline lookup yields CDR1 MNHEY and CDR2 SVGAGI. V shed 7 bases, J shed 3 bases, and the junction held 6 bases outside the gene matches. This CDR3 is 13 amino acids long. CDR3 sequence: CASTNRDSYEQYF. CDR3 bases: TGTGCCAGCACCAACCGGGACAGCTACGAGCAGTACTTC.

V usage is TRBV9 and J usage is TRBJ2-2; a weak D match, TRBD2 (5 bases). Germline CDR1 reads SGDLS; CDR2 reads YYNGEE. V was pared by 0 bases and J by 4 bases, with 16 bases between. There are 17 residues in the CDR3. The CDR3 sequence is CASSVAPGGRGTGELFF. CDR3 DNA: TGTGCCAGCAGCGTAGCCCCCGGCGGACGGGGCACCGGGGAGCTGTTTTTT. Full variable domain (rest looked up from reference TRBV9 and TRBJ2-2): DSGVTQTPKHLITATGQRVTLRCSPRSGDLSVYWYQQSLDQGLQFLIQYYNGEERAKGNILERFSAQQFPDLHSELNLSSLELGDSALYFCASSVAPGGRGTGELFFGEGSRLTVL.

The chain links TRBV28 to TRBJ2-4; 9 positions match TRBD1. In germline, CDR1 is MDHEN, CDR2 SYDVKM. The CDR3 spans 15 residues. Trimming at V came to 7 bases and at J to 4 bases, leaving 8 bases not matched to a gene. The CDR3 region has the DNA TGTGCCAGCAAGGAAGTCGGACAGGGGAAAAACATTCAGTACTTC. It translates to CASKEVGQGKNIQYF. The entire variable domain, with the rest obtained from reference TRBV28 and TRBJ2-4, is as follows: DVKVTQSSRYLVKRTGEKVFLECVQDMDHENMFWYRQDPGLGLRLIYFSYDVKMKEKGDIPEGYSVSREKKERFSLILESASTNQTSMYLCASKEVGQGKNIQYFGAGTRLSVL.

The chain couples TRBV11-2 to TRBJ2-7; D not resolved. Germline V lookup: CDR1 SGHAT, CDR2 FQNNGV. The CDR3 consists of 12 residues. Deletions cut 3 bases from V and 6 bases from J, with 9 bases between. The CDR3 is CASSFLSGEQYF. In DNA form, the CDR3 reads TGTGCCAGCAGCTTCCTATCCGGCGAGCAGTACTTC.

This clone was detected only once. The chain couples TRBV5-1 to TRBJ2-3, with D uncertain. This CDR3 spans 15 amino acids. V lost 0 bases, J lost 8 bases, and 16 bases lay in between. CDR1 SGHRS and CDR2 YFSETQ come from the germline V gene. CDR3 protein: CASSLASLRSGTQYF. The CDR3 DNA reads as TGCGCCAGCAGCTTGGCCAGTTTACGATCGGGTACGCAGTATTTT.